In its sample, the clone carrying this T cell receptor beta chain was seen a few times. How the authors handled the data: Nucleated cell counts were estimated from reference gene primer amplification. Sequenced by immunoSEQ multiplex PCR; TCRdb stores in-frame clones only, minus some. The DNA gave D and trimming, while V, J and clone size come from that table. Found here are about 150,000 clones, roughly four fifths of them singletons; the top ten hold roughly 8%. This sample stems from a study of blood T cell repertoires in COVID-19. The wider study: Researchers got acute and convalescent COVID-19 samples from the United States, Italy and Spain.

The CDR3 totals 14 residues. The germline CDR1 and CDR2 sequences are LNHDA and SQIVND (reference sequence). With V trimmed by 3 bases and J by 7 bases, 4 bases remained unmatched. The receptor was isolated from a human donor with acute or convalescent COVID-19. The donor label of this sample is uncertain. The J gene is TRBJ2-1, the V gene TRBV19; 9 bases are a match to TRBD2. The sequencing sample was made of peripheral blood. CDR3 nucleotides: TGTGCCAGTAGTATGCGGGGGGGCAGGAATGAGCAGTTCTTC. It specifies CASSMRGGRNEQFF.